What follows is one T cell receptor (beta chain) and its context. Libraries were prepared by immunoSEQ multiplex PCR; TCRdb keeps only in-frame clonotypes and omits some of them. The data hold tens of thousands of clones, with roughly 84% observed a single time. Germline CDR1 reads SNHLY; CDR2 reads FYNNEI. V lost 1 base, J lost 1 base, and 8 bases lay in between. This CDR3 has 15 residues. The sample originates from a study of control samples from healthy donors and cancer patients. The V gene is TRBV2, the J gene TRBJ2-4, with D unclear. The source is a man between 65 and 80 years old with lung cancer. Material: PBMCs. The CDR3 coding sequence is TGTGCCAGCAGTGAAGTGGGAAGTGCCAAAAACATTCAGTACTTC. Encoded protein: CASSEVGSAKNIQYF. The full variable domain, completed using reference TRBV2 and TRBJ2-4, is EPEVTQTPSHQVTQMGQEVILRCVPISNHLYFYWYRQILGQKVEFLVSFYNNEISEKSEIFDDQFSVERPDGSNFTLKIRSTKLEDSAMYFCASSEVGSAKNIQYFGAGTRLSVL.